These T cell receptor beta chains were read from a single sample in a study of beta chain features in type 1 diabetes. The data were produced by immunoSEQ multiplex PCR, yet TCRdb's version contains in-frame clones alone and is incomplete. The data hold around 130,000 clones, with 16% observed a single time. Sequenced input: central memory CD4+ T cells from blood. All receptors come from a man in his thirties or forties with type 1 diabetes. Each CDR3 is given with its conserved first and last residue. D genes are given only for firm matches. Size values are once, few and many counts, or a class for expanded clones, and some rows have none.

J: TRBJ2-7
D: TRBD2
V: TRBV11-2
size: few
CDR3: CASRDTSGGAYEQYF
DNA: TGTGCCAGCAGGGATACTAGCGGGGGGGCCTACGAGCAGTACTTC

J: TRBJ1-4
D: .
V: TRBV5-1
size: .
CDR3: CASSGGRSDEKLFF
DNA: TGCGCCAGCAGCGGCGGTCGTTCCGATGAAAAACTGTTTTTT

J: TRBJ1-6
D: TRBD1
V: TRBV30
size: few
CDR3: CAWALGQGGDSPLHF
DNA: TGTGCCTGGGCGTTGGGACAGGGAGGGGATTCACCCCTCCACTTT

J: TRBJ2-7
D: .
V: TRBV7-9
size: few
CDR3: CASSLDAKKQYF
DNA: TGTGCCAGCAGCTTAGATGCAAAGAAGCAGTACTTC

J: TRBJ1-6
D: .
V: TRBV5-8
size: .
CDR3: CASSLDGSYNSPLHF
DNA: TGTGCCAGCAGCTTGGACGGCTCCTATAATTCACCCCTCCACTTT

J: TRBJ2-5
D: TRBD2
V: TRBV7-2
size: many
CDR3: CASSSRTRNKETQYF
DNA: TGTGCCAGCAGCTCACGGACTAGAAATAAAGAGACCCAGTACTTC

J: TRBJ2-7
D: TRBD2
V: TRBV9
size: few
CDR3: CASSVELAGYEQYF
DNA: TGTGCCAGCAGCGTAGAACTAGCGGGCTACGAGCAGTACTTC

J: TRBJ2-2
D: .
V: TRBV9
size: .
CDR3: CASSAGGANTGELFF
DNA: TGTGCCAGCAGCGCTGGCGGGGCCAACACCGGGGAGCTGTTTTTT

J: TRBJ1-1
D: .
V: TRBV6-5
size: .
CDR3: CASSRVLNTEAFF
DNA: TGTGCCAGCAGCCGGGTACTGAACACTGAAGCTTTCTTT

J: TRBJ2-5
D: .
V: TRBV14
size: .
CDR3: CASSKNDGGETQYF
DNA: TGTGCCAGCAGCAAGAACGACGGTGGAGAGACCCAGTACTTC

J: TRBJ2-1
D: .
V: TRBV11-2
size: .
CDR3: CASSHTGPEVF
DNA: TGTGCCAGCAGCCATACGGGTCCAGAGGTCTTC

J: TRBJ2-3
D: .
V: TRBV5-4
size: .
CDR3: CASNDEVTDTQYF
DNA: TGTGCCAGCAACGACGAGGTCACAGATACGCAGTATTTT

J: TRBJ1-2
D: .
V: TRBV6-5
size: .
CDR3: CASRTPATGNYGYTF
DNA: TGTGCCAGCAGAACGCCCGCGACGGGTAACTATGGCTACACCTTC

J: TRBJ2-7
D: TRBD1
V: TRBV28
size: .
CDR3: CASSLLQGDRGHEQYF
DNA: TGTGCCAGCAGCCTCCTACAAGGGGACAGGGGCCACGAGCAGTACTTC

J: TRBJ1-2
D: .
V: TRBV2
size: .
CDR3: CASSEELAYYGYTF
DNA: TGTGCCAGCAGTGAAGAGTTAGCCTACTATGGCTACACCTTC

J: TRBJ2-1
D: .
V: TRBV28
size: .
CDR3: CASRARQGGEQFF
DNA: TGTGCCAGCAGAGCCCGCCAGGGAGGTGAGCAGTTCTTC

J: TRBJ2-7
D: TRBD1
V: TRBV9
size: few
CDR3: CASSAGQGAIPYEQYF
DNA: TGTGCCAGCAGCGCTGGACAGGGAGCGATCCCCTACGAGCAGTACTTC

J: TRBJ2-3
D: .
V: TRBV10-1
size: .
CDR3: CASSEWQGGTQYF
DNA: TGCGCCAGCAGTGAGTGGCAGGGTGGTACGCAGTATTTT

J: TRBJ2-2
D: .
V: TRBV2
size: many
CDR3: CASSEGTPRMGELFF
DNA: TGTGCCAGCAGTGAAGGGACACCCCGTATGGGGGAGCTGTTTTTT

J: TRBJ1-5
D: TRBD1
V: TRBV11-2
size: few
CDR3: CASSPGQNQPQHF
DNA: TGTGCCAGCAGCCCGGGACAGAATCAGCCCCAGCATTTT

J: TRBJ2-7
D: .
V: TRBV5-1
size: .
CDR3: CASRVGDEQYF
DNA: TGCGCCAGCAGGGTTGGGGACGAGCAGTACTTC

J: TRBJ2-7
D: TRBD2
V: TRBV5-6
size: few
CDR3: CASSHGPGGAYEQYF
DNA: TGTGCCAGCAGTCACGGCCCGGGGGGAGCCTACGAGCAGTACTTC

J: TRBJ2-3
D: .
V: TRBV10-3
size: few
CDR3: CAIRDSFDTQYF
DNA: TGTGCCATCAGGGACAGTTTCGACACGCAGTATTTT